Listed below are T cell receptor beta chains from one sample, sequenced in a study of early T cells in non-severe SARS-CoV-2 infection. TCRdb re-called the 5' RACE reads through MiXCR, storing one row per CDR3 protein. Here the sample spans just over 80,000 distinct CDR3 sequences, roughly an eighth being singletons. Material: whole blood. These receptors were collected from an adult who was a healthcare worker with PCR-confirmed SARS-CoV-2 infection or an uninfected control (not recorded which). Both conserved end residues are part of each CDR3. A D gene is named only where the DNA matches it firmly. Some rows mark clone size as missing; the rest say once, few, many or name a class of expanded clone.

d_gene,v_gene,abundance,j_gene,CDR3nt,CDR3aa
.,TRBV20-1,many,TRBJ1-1,TGCAGTGCTAGTAATGGACTCCCGAACACTGAAGCTTTCTTT,CSASNGLPNTEAFF
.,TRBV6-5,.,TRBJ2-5,TGTGCCAGCAGTTACGGTATAGACCCGTACCAAGAGACCCAGTACTTC,CASSYGIDPYQETQYF
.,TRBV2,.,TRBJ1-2,TGTGCCAGCGTCCGAAGGACGAACTATGGCTACACCTTC,CASVRRTNYGYTF
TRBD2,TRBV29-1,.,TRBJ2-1,TGCAGCGTCGATGCATCCACCGGGACTAGGAATGAGCAGTTCTTC,CSVDASTGTRNEQFF
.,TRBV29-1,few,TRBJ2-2,TGCAGCGCCGAGGGACCCCTTAACACCGGGGAGCTGTTTTTT,CSAEGPLNTGELFF
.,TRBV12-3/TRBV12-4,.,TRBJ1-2,TGTGCCAGCAGGCCCCCGGGATGGGGGAGCTATGGCTACACCTTC,CASRPPGWGSYGYTF
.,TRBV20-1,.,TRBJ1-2,TGCAGTGCTAGGGACCGGGACACCGGTATATATTATGGCTACACCTTC,CSARDRDTGIYYGYTF
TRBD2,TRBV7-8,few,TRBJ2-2,TGTGCCAGCGGAAAGCGGGGGGGACGCAACCCCGGGGAGCTGTTTTTT,CASGKRGGRNPGELFF
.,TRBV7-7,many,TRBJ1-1,TGTGCTAGCAGCTCGCAGGAGAACACTGAAGCTTTCTTT,CASSSQENTEAFF
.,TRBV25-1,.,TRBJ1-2,TGTGCCAGCAGTGAGGCGGTGAGGGGCTACACCTTC,CASSEAVRGYTF